The next 20 T cell receptor beta chains were all read from a single sample in a study of TIL therapy for anti-PD-1-resistant metastatic lung cancer. Sequencing used immunoSEQ v3. The table came from immunoSEQ multiplex PCR; TCRdb's copy has only in-frame clones and leaves some out. Among tens of thousands of clones listed, around nine tenths were seen once. Time point specified: pre-treatment sample, taken before nivolumab and TIL therapy. Source: blood, taken at baseline. Every receptor here comes from a person aged 25 to 85 with non-small cell lung cancer.

The gene calls are TRBV5-4 and TRBJ2-3; 9 positions match TRBD1. The CDR3 is 16 residues long. Unmatched junction bases numbered 7, after V lost 0 bases and J lost 5 bases. Germline CDR1 is SGHNT and CDR2 is YYREEE (reference sequence). The CDR3 sequence: CASSLVGQGSGDTQYF. CDR3 DNA: TGTGCCAGCAGCTTGGTTGGACAGGGGTCGGGAGATACGCAGTATTTT.

V gene TRBV5-1 combines with J gene TRBJ2-3; D may match TRBD1 or TRBD2 (6 bases each). Germline CDR1 SGHRS, CDR2 YFSETQ. The CDR3 loop spans 15 amino acids. The V end lost 4 bases, the J end lost 3 bases, and 15 bases lay between the germline ends. CDR3 in DNA: TGCGCCAGCAGCCCTAGGGGGGTTGGAACAGATACGCAGTATTTT. Protein product: CASSPRGVGTDTQYF.

The V and J genes are TRBV10-3 and TRBJ1-2; tentative D call: TRBD1 (5 bases). This CDR3 comprises 16 residues. Germline CDR1 reads ENHRY; CDR2 reads SYGVKD. Trimming took off 6 bases at V and 7 bases at J, with 24 bases between the two ends. CDR3 sequence (DNA): TGTGCCATCAGCGAGGAACCGTCTGGGGGTGGGGGTGGCTACACCTTC. The encoded protein is CAISEEPSGGGGGYTF.

This chain uses TRBV28 with TRBJ2-7, with 9 bases lining up with TRBD1. CDR3 length equals 15 residues. Unmatched junction bases numbered 8, after V lost 5 bases and J lost 3 bases. Germline-derived CDR1 and CDR2 are MDHEN and SYDVKM. CDR3 in DNA: TGTGCCAGCAGTCCGTTGGGGACAGGGTACTACGAGCAGTACTTC. Amino acids: CASSPLGTGYYEQYF.

The gene calls are TRBV6-5 and TRBJ1-4; the D is unclear. The CDR3 has 14 residues. The V end was cut by 7 bases, the J end by 6 bases, with 15 bases between. CDR1 and CDR2 from the germline V gene are MNHEY and SVGAGI. The CDR3 DNA follows: TGTGCCAGCAACCTCCTTTGGGCAGATGAAAAACTGTTTTTT. Protein: CASNLLWADEKLFF.

This chain connects TRBV11-2 to TRBJ1-3; perhaps TRBD1 as D (5 bases). CDR1 and CDR2 from the germline V gene are SGHAT and FQNNGV. V was pared by 2 bases and J by 2 bases, with 13 bases between. The CDR3 consists of 16 residues. CDR3 sequence reads: CASSLYKSGPGNTIYF. In DNA form, the CDR3 reads TGTGCCAGCAGCTTATACAAGTCGGGGCCTGGAAACACCATATATTTT.

This clone has a single count. The V gene is TRBV2, the J gene TRBJ1-3; perhaps TRBD1 as D (6 bases). Trimming pared 8 bases from V and 0 bases from J, leaving 14 bases between. Germline CDR1 reads SNHLY; CDR2 reads FYNNEI. The CDR3 has 15 amino acids. CDR3 sequence reads: CASGTGTLSGNTIYF. CDR3 in DNA: TGTGCCAGCGGAACCGGGACACTCTCTGGAAACACCATATATTTT.

The chain is built from TRBV2 and TRBJ1-6, with D unclear. The CDR3 contains 15 residues. The ends were cut back, 3 bases at V and 6 bases at J, with 12 bases in the middle. Germline assignment: CDR1 SNHLY and CDR2 FYNNEI. The CDR3 DNA sequence: TGTGCCAGCAGTGAGAAGCGAGGCAGTAATTCACCCCTCCACTTT. This translates into CASSEKRGSNSPLHF.

This clone was observed once. The chain employs TRBV2 and TRBJ1-4; the D is unclear. This CDR3 is built from 11 residues. V lost 5 bases and J 7 bases, leaving 5 bases between the germline ends. Germline-derived CDR1 and CDR2 are SNHLY and FYNNEI. The CDR3 DNA reads TGTGCCAGCAGTCAAAGTGAAAAACTGTTTTTT. It yields the protein CASSQSEKLFF.

The genes are TRBV14 and TRBJ2-7; 9 bases match TRBD1. Germline CDR1 reads SGHDN; CDR2 reads FVKESK. The junction had 4 bases not matched to a gene; V was cut back by 6 bases and J by 1 base. CDR3 size: 14 residues. CDR3 sequence (DNA): TGTGCCAGCAGTGGGACAGGGATTTCCTACGAGCAGTACTTC. Its protein product is CASSGTGISYEQYF. Variable domain in full (rest from reference TRBV14 and TRBJ2-7): EAGVTQFPSHSVIEKGQTVTLRCDPISGHDNLYWYRRVMGKEIKFLLHFVKESKQDESGMPNNRFLAERTGGTYSTLKVQPAELEDSGVYFCASSGTGISYEQYFGPGTRLTVT.

The chain recombines TRBV20-1 with TRBJ1-5; D not resolved. The germline CDR1 and CDR2 sequences are DFQATT and SNEGSKA (reference sequence). This CDR3 has 12 residues. V gave up 3 bases and J gave up 2 bases, with 5 bases separating them. CDR3 DNA: TGCAGTGCTAGTCGGGGCAATCAGCCCCAGCATTTT. This translates into CSASRGNQPQHF.

The chain recombines TRBV28 with TRBJ1-2; no firm D call. Germline V lookup: CDR1 MDHEN, CDR2 SYDVKM. The CDR3 has 16 amino acids. Trimming pared 5 bases from V and 1 base from J, leaving 17 bases between. The CDR3 DNA is TGTGCCAGCAGTCCCCCGGTGAGAGTACTTAACTATGGCTACACCTTC. As protein: CASSPPVRVLNYGYTF.

This clone has a single count. The chain carries TRBV19 and TRBJ1-2, with TRBD1 identical over 8 bases. This CDR3 has 15 residues. Germline loops: CDR1 LNHDA, CDR2 SQIVND (reference sequence). The ends lost 5 bases at V and 3 bases at J; junction bases unmatched: 8. The CDR3 protein is CASSAQKDRDYGYTF. CDR3 coding DNA: TGTGCCAGTAGTGCCCAGAAGGACAGGGACTATGGCTACACCTTC.

The sample holds a few counts of this clone. The V call is TRBV5-1, the J call TRBJ2-5, with D possibly called TRBD1 or TRBD2 (6 bases each). The CDR3 length is 16 residues. Germline assignment: CDR1 SGHRS and CDR2 YFSETQ. V was pared by 0 bases and J by 2 bases, with 14 bases between. CDR3 nucleotides: TGCGCCAGCAGCTTGGATTCCCGGGGGCCGCAAGAGACCCAGTACTTC. It yields the protein CASSLDSRGPQETQYF.

The chain joins TRBV3-1 (or the pseudogene TRBV3-2) to TRBJ1-4; 10 bases map to TRBD1. Germline CDR1 reads LGHDT; CDR2 reads YNNKEL (reference sequence). Trimming removed 0 bases from V and 5 bases from J; junction bases left unmatched: 3. This CDR3 has 16 residues. CDR3 protein: CASSQEWTGGNEKLFF. The CDR3 bases are TGTGCCAGCAGCCAAGAGTGGACAGGGGGGAATGAAAAACTGTTTTTT.

V gene TRBV5-3 combines with J gene TRBJ1-2, with TRBD1 matching 7 bases. TRBV5-3 is an open reading frame, and its role is uncertain. The CDR3 has 16 amino acids. Losses at the gene ends were 1 base for V and 4 bases for J; bases not matched to a gene: 10. Written as DNA, the CDR3 is TGTGCCAGAAGCTTGACAGGGGTGGAGATGATCTATGGCTACACCTTC. Encoded protein: CARSLTGVEMIYGYTF.

The V gene is TRBV20-1, the J gene TRBJ1-1; TRBD1 is a possible D gene (6 bases). From germline, CDR1 is DFQATT and CDR2 SNEGSKA (reference sequence). V lost 3 bases and J 1 base, leaving 15 bases between the germline ends. CDR3 length equals 15 residues. Written as DNA, the CDR3 is TGCAGTGCTAGTGGACGGGGGGCGGCGAACACTGAAGCTTTCTTT. It encodes CSASGRGAANTEAFF.

J is TRBJ1-2 and V is TRBV6-5, with D possibly matching TRBD1 (5 bases). Germline CDR1 reads MNHEY; CDR2 reads SVGAGI. The CDR3 is 16 residues long. The ends were cut back, 0 bases at V and 6 bases at J, with 17 bases in the middle. The CDR3 sequence: CASSYSLWMGGDGYTF. Here the CDR3 DNA reads TGTGCCAGCAGTTACTCCCTTTGGATGGGGGGAGATGGCTACACCTTC.

The gene calls are TRBV11-3 and TRBJ2-7; no clear D. Germline loops: CDR1 SGHNT, CDR2 YENEEA. V was clipped by 2 bases and J by 2 bases, with 7 bases between them. This CDR3 has 13 residues. Written as DNA, the CDR3 is TGTGCCAGCAGCTTAACTGGTCCCTACGAGCAGTACTTC. Its protein product is CASSLTGPYEQYF. Full variable domain (rest looked up from reference TRBV11-3 and TRBJ2-7): EAGVVQSPRYKIIEKKQPVAFWCNPISGHNTLYWYLQNLGQGPELLIRYENEEAVDDSQLPKDRFSAERLKGVDSTLKIQPAELGDSAVYLCASSLTGPYEQYFGPGTRLTVT.

The rearrangement joins TRBV30 to TRBJ1-1; no clear D. The germline V and J ends were trimmed by 3 bases and 0 bases, with 17 bases remaining between them. The CDR3 consists of 16 residues. Germline lookup yields CDR1 GTSNPN and CDR2 SVGIG (reference sequence). CDR3 in DNA: TGTGCCTGGAGCCCCGATCGGACGGACTTGAACACTGAAGCTTTCTTT. Translating it yields CAWSPDRTDLNTEAFF. The full variable domain, with the rest looked up from reference TRBV30 and TRBJ1-1, is SQTIHQWPATLVQPVGSPLSLECTVEGTSNPNLYWYRQAAGRGLQLLFYSVGIGQISSEVPQNLSASRPQDRQFILSSKKLLLSDSGFYLCAWSPDRTDLNTEAFFGQGTRLTVV.